Given below is one T cell receptor (beta chain) in context. The data stem from a study of breast tumors, draining lymph nodes, adjacent tissues. The CDR3 is 12 residues long. Germline V gives CDR1 ENHRY, CDR2 SYGVKD. V was pared by 5 bases and J by 7 bases, with 0 bases of the junction left unmatched. TCRdb re-derived calls from the multiplex PCR reads in MiXCR, one entry per CDR3 protein. In the table there are 33,000 or so distinct CDR3 sequences, less than 65% of which are singletons. The chain has TRBV10-3 and TRBJ2-1, with 9 bases aligning to TRBD2. Sample: breast tumor tissue. The TCR sequence derives from a female donor with breast cancer. Some clones in this sample may be carry-over from other donors' samples. The CDR3 DNA is TGTGCCATCAGTCTAGCGGGGAATGAGCAGTTCTTC. Translated, it gives CAISLAGNEQFF.